The present T cell receptor beta chain was sequenced within a study of T cell responses to AZD1222 COVID-19 vaccine. This clone was counted once. The repertoire was sequenced with immunoSEQ multiplex PCR; TCRdb's copy has only in-frame clones and lacks some. Here the sample spans approximately 120,000 clones, 91% being singletons. The germline V gene encodes CDR1 SGHAT and CDR2 FQNNGV. CDR3 length equals 13 residues. V was clipped by 0 bases and J by 9 bases, with 11 bases between them. This chain uses TRBV11-2 with TRBJ2-5, with a weak D call TRBD2 (5 bases). The receptor comes from an adult in good health. The source was peripheral blood, collected on day 0 of AZD1222 vaccination. The CDR3, as DNA: TGTGCCAGCAGCTTAGAGGCGGCCGGGGCCCAGTACTTC. Translated, it gives CASSLEAAGAQYF.